This T cell receptor beta chain came from a study of T cell responses to AZD1222 COVID-19 vaccine. As for this clone: Its antigen is undetermined. Because the CDR3 is missing its conserved closing phenylalanine or tryptophan, this is likely a read error. No DNA is shown, since the ends of the CDR3 on it are uncertain; the CDR3 is the one TCRdb lists.

Generated by immunoSEQ multiplex PCR, the TCRdb table keeps only in-frame clones and is missing some. The table lists approximately 110,000 clones, roughly 89% of them singletons, with 3.5% to 5% in the top ten. The CDR3 sequence runs 9 residues, both termini included. Germline CDR1 and CDR2: SGHTS and YDEGEE. The study, taken as a whole, reports: Reports say nearly half of spike-specific TCRs go after unmutated variant regions.

This clonotype was sampled from an adult in good health. This specimen consisted of peripheral blood, obtained on day 0 of AZD1222 vaccination. The chain combines TRBV5-8 with TRBJ2-7; TRBD1, the table's D call, lacks a check against the DNA. The CDR3 here is CASSLDQGI.